This is a list of T cell receptor beta chains from one sample in a study of blood T cell dynamics during melanoma immunotherapy. Sequencing was performed with immunoSEQ multiplex PCR; in TCRdb, only in-frame clones are kept and a portion is missing. This sample has around 15,000 clones, with 94% found just once. Sequencing was performed on effector memory CD8+ T cells from blood, taken from a patient treated with checkpoint blockade. The receptors come from a human donor with melanoma. Both conserved end residues are part of each CDR3. Fields, in order: clone size, J gene, D gene, V gene, CDR3 protein, CDR3 DNA. D genes are given only for firm matches. Rows give clone size only sometimes, using once, few, many, or a class for an expanded clone.

size: once; J: TRBJ2-7; D: NA; V: TRBV15; CDR3: CATSRDRGTGREQYF; DNA: TGTGCCACCAGCAGAGATCGGGGAACAGGTCGCGAGCAGTACTTC
size: NA; J: TRBJ1-5; D: NA; V: TRBV28; CDR3: CASSLPGVNQPQHF; DNA: TGTGCCAGCAGTTTACCAGGGGTCAATCAGCCCCAGCATTTT
size: NA; J: TRBJ2-7; D: TRBD2; V: TRBV27; CDR3: CASSYRTSGYEQYF; DNA: TGTGCCAGCAGTTACCGGACTAGCGGGTACGAGCAGTACTTC
size: NA; J: TRBJ2-5; D: NA; V: TRBV11-1; CDR3: CASSLSASGDQYF; DNA: TGTGCCAGCAGTCTTAGCGCCAGCGGAGACCAGTACTTC
size: NA; J: TRBJ2-7; D: NA; V: TRBV15; CDR3: CATSLPAGTPSYEQYF; DNA: TGTGCCACCAGCTTGCCGGCAGGGACACCCTCCTACGAGCAGTACTTC
size: NA; J: TRBJ2-1; D: NA; V: TRBV5-1; CDR3: CASSLNQGLSDEQFF; DNA: TGCGCCAGCAGCTTAAACCAGGGGCTTTCTGATGAGCAGTTCTTC
size: NA; J: TRBJ2-7; D: NA; V: TRBV9; CDR3: CASSVDLGSYEQYF; DNA: TGTGCCAGCAGCGTAGACCTGGGATCCTACGAGCAGTACTTC
size: NA; J: TRBJ2-3; D: NA; V: TRBV2; CDR3: CASSDRGGDTQYF; DNA: TGTGCCAGCAGTGACAGGGGGGGAGATACGCAGTATTTT
size: NA; J: TRBJ1-1; D: NA; V: TRBV19; CDR3: CASSIRGGHRNTEAFF; DNA: TGTGCCAGTAGTATAAGGGGGGGACATAGGAACACTGAAGCTTTCTTT
size: few; J: TRBJ2-1; D: TRBD2; V: TRBV7-9; CDR3: CASSLVGPSGSSYNEQFF; DNA: TGTGCCAGCAGCTTAGTGGGTCCTAGCGGGAGCTCCTACAATGAGCAGTTCTTC
size: NA; J: TRBJ2-7; D: TRBD2; V: TRBV9; CDR3: CASSEGRLAGVYEQYF; DNA: TGTGCCAGCAGCGAGGGGAGACTAGCGGGAGTTTACGAGCAGTACTTC
size: NA; J: TRBJ2-7; D: NA; V: TRBV4-1; CDR3: CASSQDGFGDSRPREQYF; DNA: TGCGCCAGCAGCCAAGATGGGTTCGGTGACAGCCGCCCGCGAGAGCAGTACTTC
size: NA; J: TRBJ2-3; D: NA; V: TRBV6-5; CDR3: CASSYSGTDTQYF; DNA: TGTGCCAGCAGTTACTCCGGAACAGATACGCAGTATTTT
size: NA; J: TRBJ1-1; D: NA; V: TRBV27; CDR3: CASSLRRGVNTEAFF; DNA: TGTGCCAGCAGTTTAAGACGAGGGGTGAACACTGAAGCTTTCTTT
size: NA; J: TRBJ2-7; D: TRBD2; V: TRBV4-1; CDR3: CASSQEERGYEQYF; DNA: TGCGCCAGCAGCCAAGAGGAGCGGGGCTACGAGCAGTACTTC
size: NA; J: TRBJ1-2; D: TRBD1; V: TRBV2; CDR3: CASRYRGQADGYTF; DNA: TGTGCCAGCAGGTACAGGGGGCAGGCGGATGGCTACACCTTC
size: NA; J: TRBJ1-1; D: TRBD1; V: TRBV29-1; CDR3: CSVVGGDSENTEAFF; DNA: TGCAGCGTTGTTGGTGGGGACAGCGAGAACACTGAAGCTTTCTTT
size: NA; J: TRBJ2-5; D: TRBD2; V: TRBV11-2; CDR3: CASSLVGGTSGYWVETQYF; DNA: TGTGCCAGCAGCTTAGTAGGAGGGACTAGCGGTTATTGGGTAGAGACCCAGTACTTC